The TCR beta chain described here comes from a study of blood T cell repertoires in COVID-19. Study-level information: COVID-19 samples, acute and convalescent, were from the United States, Italy and Spain. Nucleic acid was either cDNA or gDNA, and it came from T cells, B-cell-depleted T cells, or PBMCs.

A few counts support this clone. Other nucleotide sequences in the sample specify the same CDR3. The germline CDR1 and CDR2 sequences are SQVTM and ANQGSEA. This CDR3 has 13 residues. Trimming left V 6 bases short and J 2 bases short, with 8 bases between. In the original workflow: Estimation of nucleated cell counts relied on the amplification of reference gene primers. The protocol was immunoSEQ multiplex PCR, while the TCRdb copy is restricted to in-frame clones and leaves out a portion. The V and J calls and clone size come from that table; D and trimming were worked out from the DNA. Here the sample spans 100,000 to 150,000 clones, around four fifths being singletons.

Sequencing used peripheral blood. This sequence was found in a middle-aged man with active or convalescent COVID-19. This chain connects TRBV29-1 to TRBJ1-6; weak D call: TRBD1 (6 bases). CDR3: CSVRGTYNSPLHF. The CDR3 nucleotides are TGCAGCGTCAGGGGTACCTATAATTCACCCCTCCACTTT.